Shown below are 24 T cell receptor beta chains from a single sample sequenced in a study of cytomegalovirus exposure and HLA in healthy donors (dated by TCRdb to about 2017). The library relied on the immunoSEQ multiplex PCR assay. For the multiplex PCR, a mixture combining 60 forward primers for TCR Vbeta segments and 13 reverse primers for TCR Jbeta segments was used. Drawn from immuneACCESS, this table holds only the in-frame rearrangements with V and J called that TCRdb kept. Clones are partly lost; checked studies trace under half to an unresolved V gene and leave the rest unexplained. The table of this sample itemizes around 26,000 clones. Jointly, the top ten make up roughly a sixth of the sample. Sequences were obtained from PBMCs. The receptors come from a male donor in good health and CMV-seropositive.

The chain links TRBV9 to TRBJ1-2, with D perhaps matching TRBD1 (5 bases). Deletions cut 3 bases from V and 5 bases from J, with 14 bases between. The length of the CDR3 is 14 residues. In germline, CDR1 is SGDLS, CDR2 YYNGEE. CDR3 sequence: CASSATVESYGYTF. The CDR3 region has the DNA TGTGCCAGCAGCGCGACAGTAGAGTCTTATGGCTACACCTTC.

This chain uses TRBV7-9 with TRBJ2-3; D unclear. The CDR3 length is 15 residues. V gave up 1 base and J gave up 2 bases, with 10 bases separating them. CDR1 is SEHNR, CDR2 FQNEAQ, per germline (reference sequence). The CDR3 region is CASSLDGRITDTQYF. CDR3 sequence (DNA): TGTGCCAGCAGCTTAGATGGCAGGATCACAGATACGCAGTATTTT.

CDR3 in DNA: TGTGCCAGCAGCTTCGGAGCAGGGGCAGAGACCCAGTACTTC. This encodes CASSFGAGAETQYF. The gene calls are TRBV5-4 and TRBJ2-5; perhaps TRBD1 as D (6 bases). Trimming removed 2 bases at V and 4 bases at J, with 12 bases between. The CDR3 contains 14 residues. Per the germline V gene, CDR1 is SGHNT and CDR2 is YYREEE (reference sequence). The full variable domain, completed using reference TRBV5-4 and TRBJ2-5, is ETGVTQSPTHLIKTRGQQVTLRCSSQSGHNTVSWYQQALGQGPQFIFQYYREEENGRGNFPPRFSGLQFPNYSSELNVNALELDDSALYLCASSFGAGAETQYFGPGTRLLVL.

The J gene is TRBJ2-7, the V gene TRBV27; TRBD1 matches 10 bases. The ends lost 3 bases at V and 7 bases at J; junction bases unmatched: 12. The CDR3 spans 16 residues. The germline V gene has CDR1 MNHEY and CDR2 SMNVEV (reference sequence). The CDR3 loop reads CASSFPSGQGLGEQYF. CDR3 DNA: TGTGCCAGCAGTTTCCCCTCGGGACAGGGGCTGGGGGAGCAGTACTTC.

This chain joins TRBV19 and TRBJ1-2, with 8 nucleotides matching TRBD1. Germline-derived CDR1 and CDR2 are LNHDA and SQIVND (reference sequence). The ends lost 2 bases at V and 1 base at J; junction bases unmatched: 6. CDR3 size: 16 residues. This CDR3 reads CASSIMTGAGNYGYTF. The CDR3 DNA is TGTGCCAGTAGTATAATGACAGGGGCGGGTAACTATGGCTACACCTTC.

V gene TRBV28 combines with J gene TRBJ1-4; no clear D. CDR1 is MDHEN, CDR2 SYDVKM, per germline. The CDR3 sequence is 14 residues long. Trimming left V 1 base short and J 7 bases short, with 10 bases between. This chain's CDR3 is CASSLSSVREKLFF. The CDR3 coding sequence is TGTGCCAGCAGTTTATCTTCGGTGCGTGAAAAACTGTTTTTT.

The chain carries TRBV5-1 and TRBJ1-2; tentatively, D is TRBD1 (6 bases). This CDR3 is built from 14 residues. From germline, CDR1 is SGHRS and CDR2 YFSETQ. Trimming cost V 1 base and J 8 bases, with 15 bases left between them. The CDR3 reads CASSLSRDIEGYTF. The CDR3 nucleotides read TGCGCCAGCAGCTTGAGTCGGGACATCGAGGGCTACACCTTC.

This chain uses TRBV2 with TRBJ2-3, with TRBD2 as a possible D gene (5 bases). Germline V CDR1 and CDR2: SNHLY, FYNNEI. Trimming left V 1 base short and J 2 bases short, with 10 bases between. The CDR3 totals 15 residues. As DNA, the CDR3 is TGTGCCAGCAGTGAAGTGGGCGGACTCACAGATACGCAGTATTTT. This gives the protein CASSEVGGLTDTQYF.

This chain connects TRBV5-5 to TRBJ1-1, with D perhaps TRBD1 (6 bases). Trimming removed 6 bases at V and 1 base at J, with 16 bases between. Germline CDR1 SGHKS, CDR2 YYEKEE (reference sequence). The CDR3 is 15 residues long. As DNA, the CDR3 is TGTGCCAGCACAGCTTACGGACAGACGAACACTGAAGCTTTCTTT. Its translation: CASTAYGQTNTEAFF.

The rearrangement links TRBV4-1 to TRBJ1-1; weak D call: TRBD1 (5 bases). Trimming left V 0 bases short and J 7 bases short, with 12 bases between. This CDR3 is 14 amino acids long. The germline V gene has CDR1 MGHRA and CDR2 YSYEKL. For the CDR3, the DNA is TGCGCCAGCAGCCAAGACCCTGTGGACAATGAAGCTTTCTTT. It specifies CASSQDPVDNEAFF.

The chain joins TRBV7-8 to TRBJ1-2, with 7 positions matching TRBD1. Per germline, CDR1 SGHVS and CDR2 FQNEAQ. The CDR3 consists of 14 residues. V was clipped by 0 bases and J by 6 bases; unmatched bases: 4. DNA for the CDR3: TGTGCCAGCAGCTTAGCGGTCAGGGGGGATGGCTACACCTTC. Protein: CASSLAVRGDGYTF. Combining the CDR3 with reference TRBV7-8 and TRBJ1-2 gives the whole variable domain GAGVSQSPRYKVAKRGQDVALRCDPISGHVSLFWYQQALGQGPEFLTYFQNEAQLDKSGLPSDRFFAERPEGSVSTLKIQRTQQEDSAVYLCASSLAVRGDGYTFGSGTRLTVV.

The rearrangement uses TRBV4-1 and TRBJ2-3; TRBD2 might be the D (6 bases). This CDR3 contains 15 residues. CDR1 MGHRA and CDR2 YSYEKL come from the germline V gene. V lost 1 base and J 2 bases, leaving 10 bases between the germline ends. The CDR3: CASSQGWTNTDTQYF. The CDR3, as DNA: TGCGCCAGCAGCCAAGGCTGGACTAACACAGATACGCAGTATTTT.

The rearrangement uses TRBV5-6 and TRBJ1-2; D ambiguous. Germline V lookup: CDR1 SGHDT, CDR2 YYEEEE. Trimming left V 4 bases short and J 8 bases short, with 9 bases between. CDR3 length: 11 amino acids. The CDR3 loop reads CASSVGGGYTF. The CDR3 DNA reads as TGTGCCAGCAGCGTTGGAGGAGGCTACACCTTC.

The chain couples TRBV6-1 to TRBJ2-7; 11 nucleotides line up with TRBD2. With 11 bases clipped from V and 3 bases from J, the junction kept 0 bases outside the gene matches. Germline-derived CDR1 and CDR2 are MNHNS and SASEGT. The CDR3 totals 11 residues. DNA of the CDR3: TGTGCCGGGACTAGCGGCTACGAGCAGTACTTC. It yields the protein CAGTSGYEQYF.

The V gene is TRBV11-2, the J gene TRBJ1-4; no clear D. Germline V gene lookup returns CDR1 SGHAT and CDR2 FQNNGV. Between the trimmed V and J ends, which lost 7 bases and 8 bases, there was a span of 14 bases. This CDR3 has 13 residues. The CDR3 DNA sequence: TGTGCCAGCAACTTTTCCCCGGGGGAAAAACTGTTTTTT. The encoded protein is CASNFSPGEKLFF. Drawing the rest from reference TRBV11-2 and TRBJ1-4, the complete variable domain is EAGVAQSPRYKIIEKRQSVAFWCNPISGHATLYWYQQILGQGPKLLIQFQNNGVVDDSQLPKDRFSAERLKGVDSTLKIQPAKLEDSAVYLCASNFSPGEKLFFGSGTQLSVL.

J is TRBJ1-5 and V is TRBV30; unclear D gene. Per germline, CDR1 GTSNPN and CDR2 SVGIG (reference sequence). This CDR3 is built from 13 residues. The V and J ends lost 0 bases and 0 bases respectively, with 3 bases between them. CDR3 protein: CAWSVHSNQPQHF. The CDR3 DNA follows: TGTGCCTGGAGTGTACATAGCAATCAGCCCCAGCATTTT. The complete variable domain, with remaining parts taken from reference TRBV30 and TRBJ1-5, reads SQTIHQWPATLVQPVGSPLSLECTVEGTSNPNLYWYRQAAGRGLQLLFYSVGIGQISSEVPQNLSASRPQDRQFILSSKKLLLSDSGFYLCAWSVHSNQPQHFGDGTRLSIL.

This chain joins TRBV5-1 and TRBJ2-7; 10 bases map to TRBD2. CDR1 and CDR2 from the germline V gene are SGHRS and YFSETQ. The CDR3 is made up of 18 amino acids. Losses at the gene ends were 3 bases for V and 0 bases for J; bases not matched to a gene: 12. CDR3 DNA sequence: TGCGCCAGCAGCTGGAGTAGCGGGGGGCGGACTGGCTCCTACGAGCAGTACTTC. Encoded protein: CASSWSSGGRTGSYEQYF.

V gene TRBV29-1 combines with J gene TRBJ1-2, with 7 bases lining up with TRBD1. The CDR3 consists of 10 residues. Germline V CDR1 and CDR2: SQVTM, ANQGSEA. V lost 4 bases to trimming and J lost 8 bases; unmatched junction nucleotides: 1. The CDR3: CSVGQGGYTF. The CDR3 DNA reads TGCAGCGTTGGACAGGGCGGCTACACCTTC.

The chain employs TRBV30 and TRBJ1-5; the match to TRBD1 covers 7 bases. Germline V gene lookup returns CDR1 GTSNPN and CDR2 SVGIG (reference sequence). The length of the CDR3 is 14 residues. The V gene end was trimmed by 5 bases and the J gene end by 0 bases; junction bases not matched to a gene: 4. The CDR3 sequence: CAWSQGDSNQPQHF. The CDR3, as DNA: TGTGCCTGGTCTCAGGGGGATAGCAATCAGCCCCAGCATTTT.

CDR3 nucleotide sequence: TGTGCCAGCAGCTTGGGGGCCCTCCACTATGGCTACACCTTC. Translation gives CASSLGALHYGYTF. The rearrangement joins TRBV5-6 to TRBJ1-2; D remains unclear. V lost 0 bases and J 3 bases, leaving 9 bases between the germline ends. Germline lookup yields CDR1 SGHDT and CDR2 YYEEEE. This CDR3 spans 14 amino acids. The entire variable domain, with the rest obtained from reference TRBV5-6 and TRBJ1-2, is as follows: DAGVTQSPTHLIKTRGQQVTLRCSPKSGHDTVSWYQQALGQGPQFIFQYYEEEERQRGNFPDRFSGHQFPNYSSELNVNALLLGDSALYLCASSLGALHYGYTFGSGTRLTVV.

V is TRBV11-2 and J is TRBJ1-2; 8 bases align to TRBD1. The junction had 10 bases not matched to a gene; V was cut back by 5 bases and J by 5 bases. Germline V gene lookup returns CDR1 SGHAT and CDR2 FQNNGV. There are 15 residues in the CDR3. This CDR3 reads CASSLPPTGAYGYTF. CDR3 nucleotide sequence: TGTGCCAGCAGCCTCCCCCCGACAGGGGCGTATGGCTACACCTTC.

The gene calls are TRBV27 and TRBJ2-1; 11 bases are shared with TRBD2. The CDR3 is made up of 16 amino acids. The V and J ends lost 7 bases and 9 bases, in that order; junction bases with no gene match: 14. Germline values: CDR1 MNHEY, CDR2 SMNVEV (reference sequence). The CDR3 loop is CASTRAGTSGSSEQFF. In DNA, the CDR3 is TGTGCCAGCACCCGCGCCGGGACTAGCGGCAGTAGTGAGCAGTTCTTC.

The chain carries TRBV28 and TRBJ1-2; 8 nucleotides match TRBD1. CDR3 size: 14 residues. With V trimmed by 3 bases and J by 4 bases, 4 bases remained unmatched. Germline CDR1 reads MDHEN; CDR2 reads SYDVKM. The chain's CDR3 is CASSLPTGVYGYTF. CDR3 bases: TGTGCCAGCAGTTTGCCGACAGGGGTCTATGGCTACACCTTC.

This sequence joins TRBV2 and TRBJ2-7; unclear D gene. This CDR3 has 11 residues. The germline V and J ends were trimmed by 3 bases and 6 bases, with 6 bases remaining between them. Germline lookup yields CDR1 SNHLY and CDR2 FYNNEI. Written as DNA, the CDR3 is TGTGCCAGCAGTGATCCAGGCGAGCAGTACTTC. Translated: CASSDPGEQYF.